The clone carrying this TCR beta chain has a single count. The data are from a study of shared clonotypes between healthy human individuals. Genomic DNA belonging to each subset was distributed in equal measure over several immunoSEQ plates. Repertoires were generated with immunoSEQ multiplex PCR, while TCRdb's copy carries only in-frame clones and drops some. This table has 1,500,000 or so clones, around 97% appearing once. The CDR3 runs to 15 residues. Trimming cost V 0 bases and J 4 bases, with 10 bases left between them. The germline V gene encodes CDR1 MNHEY and CDR2 SVGAGI. The rearrangement uses TRBV6-5 and TRBJ2-1; possibly TRBD2 for D (5 bases). The specimen sequenced was naive CD4+ T cells sorted from blood. The subset is: CD45RA+ positively selected. The TCR was taken from a young man in good health. The CDR3 here is CASSYSSVTYNEQFF. DNA for the CDR3: TGTGCCAGCAGTTACTCTAGCGTCACTTACAATGAGCAGTTCTTC.